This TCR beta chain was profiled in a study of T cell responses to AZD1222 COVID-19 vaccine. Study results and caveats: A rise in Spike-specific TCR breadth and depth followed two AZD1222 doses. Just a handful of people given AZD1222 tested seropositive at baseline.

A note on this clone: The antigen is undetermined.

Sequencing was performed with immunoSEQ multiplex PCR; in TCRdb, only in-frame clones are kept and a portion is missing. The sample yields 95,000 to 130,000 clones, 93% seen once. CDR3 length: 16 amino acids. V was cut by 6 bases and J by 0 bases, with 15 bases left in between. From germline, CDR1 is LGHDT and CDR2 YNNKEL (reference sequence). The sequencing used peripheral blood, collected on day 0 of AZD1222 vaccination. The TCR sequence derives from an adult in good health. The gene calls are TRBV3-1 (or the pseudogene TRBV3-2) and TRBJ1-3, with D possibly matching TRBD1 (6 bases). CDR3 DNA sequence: TGTGCCAGCAGGGGGATTACAGGGATCTCTGGAAACACCATATATTTT. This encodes CASRGITGISGNTIYF.